Below are 22 T cell receptor beta chains sequenced from a single sample in a study of T cells in Graves' hyperthyroidism and ophthalmopathy. Authors of the study amplified TCR beta CDR3 regions from RNA transcripts. The TCR CDR3 first-round RT-PCR relied on the HTBI primer set. In TCRdb, the multiplex PCR reads were re-called with MiXCR into one record per CDR3 protein. The table has a few hundred thousand distinct CDR3 sequences, around 46% seen once. The sample taken for sequencing was peripheral blood or thyroid tissue (not recorded which). The receptors shown here come from a woman younger than 30 with Graves' hyperthyroidism.

V is TRBV7-9 and J is TRBJ2-7, with a weak D call TRBD2 (6 bases). The V and J ends lost 10 bases and 3 bases respectively, with 16 bases between them. The CDR3 runs to 13 residues. In germline, CDR1 is SEHNR, CDR2 FQNEAQ (reference sequence). The CDR3 is CATAKEGNYEQYF. The CDR3 DNA reads TGTGCCACCGCCAAGGAGGGAAACTACGAGCAGTACTTC.

This clonotype was seen ten or more times. The chain carries TRBV15 and TRBJ1-1, with D unclear. The V gene lost 0 bases and the J gene lost 1 base, with 6 bases spanning the gap. The CDR3 is 14 amino acids. Germline CDR1 LNHNV, CDR2 YYDKDF (reference sequence). The DNA of the CDR3 is TGTGCCACCAGCAGAGATCAGAGGAACACTGAAGCTTTCTTT. Translation: CATSRDQRNTEAFF.

This clonotype was counted ten times or more. The V gene is TRBV7-2, the J gene TRBJ2-7, with 7 positions matching TRBD2. Looked up from germline, CDR1 is SGHTA and CDR2 is FQGNSA. Trimming cost V 5 bases and J 1 base; bases outside gene matches: 14. The CDR3 is 17 residues long. CDR3 region: CASSPHGGWETSYEQYF. Written as DNA, the CDR3 is TGTGCCAGCAGCCCGCACGGGGGGTGGGAGACTTCCTACGAGCAGTACTTC.

This clonotype came up many times. This chain connects TRBV5-6 to TRBJ1-2; 7 bases align to TRBD1. V shed 2 bases, J shed 4 bases, and the junction held 5 bases outside the gene matches. The germline CDR1 and CDR2 sequences are SGHDT and YYEEEE. The CDR3 runs to 14 residues. The CDR3 region is CASSFRDSGYGYTF. CDR3 DNA sequence: TGTGCCAGCAGCTTCCGGGACAGTGGCTATGGCTACACCTTC.

This clonotype has a count of ten or more. The chain couples TRBV4-1 to TRBJ1-6; D is unresolved. CDR1 MGHRA and CDR2 YSYEKL come from the germline V gene. V lost 0 bases, J lost 5 bases, and 2 bases lay in between. This CDR3 is 13 amino acids long. CDR3 sequence reads: CASSQEDNSPLHF. The CDR3 nucleotides are TGCGCCAGCAGCCAAGAAGATAATTCACCCCTCCACTTT.

The gene calls are TRBV2 and TRBJ2-1; 7 bases map to TRBD2. Looked up from germline, CDR1 is SNHLY and CDR2 is FYNNEI. V gave up 2 bases and J gave up 9 bases; unmatched junction bases: 4. The CDR3 covers 13 residues. The DNA of the CDR3 is TGTGCCAGCAGTGAATCCGGGGAGGGTGAGCAGTTCTTC. This sequence encodes CASSESGEGEQFF.

V and J are TRBV2 and TRBJ1-2, with a possible D match to TRBD1 (5 bases). Trimming shortened V by 8 bases and J by 12 bases, and 13 bases separated the two germline ends. The CDR3 is made up of 10 amino acids. Germline loops: CDR1 SNHLY, CDR2 FYNNEI. For the CDR3, the DNA is TGTGCCAGCGCCGGGGACGGCAACACCTTC. This encodes CASAGDGNTF.

The gene calls are TRBV25-1 and TRBJ2-1, with D possibly being TRBD1 (6 bases). This CDR3 has 16 residues. Germline-derived CDR1 and CDR2 are MGHDK and SYGVNS. Trimming pared 1 base from V and 1 base from J, leaving 11 bases between. The CDR3 DNA is TGTGCCAGCAGTGAATGGGGCAGGGGATCCTACAATGAGCAGTTCTTC. It translates to CASSEWGRGSYNEQFF.

In its sample, this clonotype was seen a few times. V gene TRBV28 combines with J gene TRBJ1-4, with TRBD1 matching over 9 bases. V was pared by 7 bases and J by 7 bases, with 13 bases of the junction left unmatched. The germline V gene encodes CDR1 MDHEN and CDR2 SYDVKM. This CDR3 comprises 16 residues. CDR3 residues: CASTLQGARGSEKLFF. In DNA, the CDR3 is TGTGCCAGCACCTTACAGGGGGCAAGGGGGAGTGAAAAACTGTTTTTT.

The rearrangement uses TRBV11-1 and TRBJ1-3, with D possibly being TRBD1 (5 bases). V was cut by 4 bases and J by 7 bases, with 14 bases left in between. The length of the CDR3 is 14 residues. CDR1 and CDR2 from the germline V gene are SGHAT and FQDESV (reference sequence). In DNA form, the CDR3 reads TGTGCCAGCAGCTCCCGGGACGTGGGGAACACCATATATTTT. It codes for CASSSRDVGNTIYF.

This clonotype has at least ten counts. The chain recombines TRBV2 with TRBJ2-6; 9 bases map to TRBD2. The CDR3 sequence is 19 residues long. Germline V gene sequence: CDR1 SNHLY, CDR2 FYNNEI. Trimming cost V 3 bases and J 0 bases; bases outside gene matches: 9. CDR3 protein: CASSDPLAGKDSGANVLTF. The CDR3 nucleotides are TGTGCCAGCAGTGATCCTCTAGCGGGAAAAGACTCTGGGGCCAACGTCCTGACTTTC.

The J gene is TRBJ2-7, the V gene TRBV7-9, with D maybe TRBD2 (5 bases). The J call may be in error: the DNA end matches TRBJ2-1 better. Looked up from germline, CDR1 is SEHNR and CDR2 is FQNEAQ (reference sequence). The CDR3 runs to 14 residues. The CDR3 DNA follows: TGTGCCAGCAGCTCCTGGACCGGAGGAGATAAGCAGTTCTTC. Protein product: CASSSWTGGDKQFF.

In the case of this clonotype: A read error may account for a junction end that differs from germline. The genes are TRBV12-3 or TRBV12-4 and TRBJ2-2; maybe TRBD2 (5 bases). The CDR3 runs 14 residues. The CDR3 nucleotides read TGTGCCAGCAGTTTACAAGTGAACACCGGGGAGCTGTCTTGG. Encoded protein: CASSLQVNTGELSW.

To note about this clonotype: It may be a read error: a sequence one base away is much more abundant. V is TRBV11-2 and J is TRBJ2-2; a possible D gene is TRBD2 (5 bases). This CDR3 contains 16 residues. Germline values: CDR1 SGHAT, CDR2 FQNNGV. In DNA form, the CDR3 reads TGTGTCAGCAGCCTAGCTTCGGGAAGCCCCCACGGGGAGCTGTTTTTT. Translated: CVSSLASGSPHGELFF.

The chain couples TRBV6-4 to TRBJ2-2, with D perhaps matching TRBD2 (6 bases). The CDR3 spans 14 residues. Germline V CDR1 and CDR2: MRHNA, SNTAGT. The V end was cut by 5 bases, the J end by 7 bases, with 14 bases between. CDR3 DNA sequence: TGTGCCAGCAGTCCCCTTAGCGGATACGGGGAGCTGTTTTTT. Amino acid sequence: CASSPLSGYGELFF.

With respect to this clonotype: A read error may produce the germline difference seen at one junction end. The J gene is TRBJ1-4, the V gene TRBV7-9; tentative D call: TRBD1 (5 bases). The CDR3 runs to 16 residues. Looked up from germline, CDR1 is SEHNR and CDR2 is FQNEAQ (reference sequence). The CDR3 nucleotides are TGCGCCAGCAGCCATGCGGGACGGAGGTCCGATGAAAAACTGTTTTTT. This encodes CASSHAGRRSDEKLFF. Drawing the rest from reference TRBV7-9 and TRBJ1-4, the complete variable domain is DTGVSQNPRHKITKRGQNVTFRCDPISEHNRLYWYRQTLGQGPEFLTYFQNEAQLEKSRLLSDRFSAERPKGSFSTLEIQRTEQGDSAMYLCASSHAGRRSDEKLFFGSGTQLSVL.

Only a few counts were recorded for this clonotype. This chain uses TRBV7-2 with TRBJ2-2; the D is unclear. The CDR3 runs to 11 residues. The germline V gene has CDR1 SGHTA and CDR2 FQGNSA. V was pared by 5 bases and J by 7 bases, with 5 bases between. The CDR3: CASSPDGELFF. Here the CDR3 DNA reads TGTGCCAGCAGCCCAGACGGGGAGCTGTTTTTT.

This clonotype was seen only a few times. The V and J genes are TRBV3-1 and TRBJ1-1; no clear D gene. V lost 5 bases and J 2 bases, leaving 12 bases between the germline ends. The CDR3 is 14 amino acids. CDR1 and CDR2 from the germline V gene are LGHDT and YNNKEL (reference sequence). The CDR3 sequence: CASSSVGLNTEAFF. The CDR3 coding sequence is TGTGCCAGCAGCTCCGTGGGGTTAAACACTGAAGCTTTCTTT.

The chain combines TRBV19 with TRBJ2-5; D possibly corresponds to TRBD1 (6 bases). Near its end, the DNA agrees better with TRBJ2-1, so the J call may be wrong. Germline CDR1 and CDR2: LNHDA and SQIVND (reference sequence). The CDR3 sequence is 17 residues long. CDR3 sequence reads: CASSIDLRQTRDKQQFF. The DNA for the CDR3 is TGTGCCAGTAGTATAGATCTTCGCCAAACACGGGACAAGCAGCAGTTCTTC.

The chain couples TRBV7-6 to TRBJ2-7; D call uncertain. The length of the CDR3 is 13 residues. The V gene's germline CDR1 is SGHVS and CDR2 FNYEAQ. Trimming took 5 bases from V and 7 from J, leaving 15 bases between them. CDR3 nucleotides: TGTGCCAGCAGCAGAGAGGAGCTGGGTGAGCAGTACTTC. As protein: CASSREELGEQYF.

Note on this clonotype: This may arise from a read error, as a much more abundant clone is one base away. CDR3 residues: CARRRGLTEAFF. Here the CDR3 DNA reads TGTGCCAGAAGGCGGGGTTTGACTGAAGCTTTCTTT. V gene TRBV2 combines with J gene TRBJ1-1, with D hard to call. The length of the CDR3 is 12 residues. The V end lost 9 bases, the J end lost 5 bases, and 13 bases lay between the germline ends. Looked up from germline, CDR1 is SNHLY and CDR2 is FYNNEI.

The DNA of the CDR3 is TGTGCCAGCAGCTTAGGACAGAGGGCAGATACGCAGTATTTT. Protein: CASSLGQRADTQYF. The chain links TRBV7-9 to TRBJ2-3; D is possibly TRBD1 or TRBD2 (5 bases each). Germline assignment: CDR1 SEHNR and CDR2 FQNEAQ (reference sequence). The CDR3 is 14 amino acids. V lost 1 base and J lost 4, with 9 bases in between.